A selection of T cell receptor beta chains follows, all from one sample in a study of blood T cell repertoires in COVID-19. Assay used: immunoSEQ multiplex PCR; TCRdb lists only in-frame clones, some missing. The sample carries approximately 170,000 clones, 81% recorded once. The sample was peripheral blood. These receptors came from a man aged 55-75 years with active or convalescent COVID-19. The CDR3 runs from the conserved cysteine through the conserved F or W. A D gene is named only where the DNA matches it firmly. Only some rows state a clone size, as once, few, many or a class for expanded clones.

CDR3aa: CASSLGDSSGQPQHF
CDR3nt: TGTGCCAGCAGCTTAGGGGACAGCTCGGGGCAGCCCCAGCATTTT
v_gene: TRBV7-9
abundance: NA
j_gene: TRBJ1-5
len: 15
d_gene: TRBD1

CDR3aa: CASSYRTSGYEQYF
CDR3nt: TGTGCCAGCAGCTACAGGACTAGCGGGTACGAGCAGTACTTC
v_gene: TRBV11-1
abundance: NA
j_gene: TRBJ2-7
len: 14
d_gene: TRBD2

CDR3aa: CASSQEGGRPEAFF
CDR3nt: TGTGCCAGCAGCCAAGAAGGAGGCAGACCTGAAGCTTTCTTT
v_gene: TRBV3-1/TRBV3-2
abundance: once
j_gene: TRBJ1-1
len: 14
d_gene: NA

CDR3aa: CANAPTGVTGELFF
CDR3nt: TGTGCCAACGCCCCAACGGGGGTCACCGGGGAGCTGTTTTTT
v_gene: TRBV6-5
abundance: NA
j_gene: TRBJ2-2
len: 14
d_gene: NA

CDR3aa: CASSLSGTNTGELFF
CDR3nt: TGTGCCAGCAGCTTATCAGGGACGAACACCGGGGAGCTGTTTTTT
v_gene: TRBV7-9
abundance: few
j_gene: TRBJ2-2
len: 15
d_gene: NA

CDR3aa: CSVLGGGRTNEKLFF
CDR3nt: TGCAGCGTCTTGGGCGGGGGACGGACTAATGAAAAACTGTTTTTT
v_gene: TRBV29-1
abundance: NA
j_gene: TRBJ1-4
len: 15
d_gene: NA

CDR3aa: CASSRYSSDTQYF
CDR3nt: TGTGCCAGCAGTCGCTACTCCTCGGATACGCAGTATTTT
v_gene: TRBV6-6
abundance: NA
j_gene: TRBJ2-3
len: 13
d_gene: NA

CDR3aa: CASSRGGTSGDNEQFF
CDR3nt: TGCGCCAGCTCCAGGGGAGGGACTAGCGGAGACAATGAGCAGTTCTTC
v_gene: TRBV5-1
abundance: few
j_gene: TRBJ2-1
len: 16
d_gene: TRBD2

CDR3aa: CASSLTGSSGNTIYF
CDR3nt: TGTGCCAGCTCACTTACCGGGAGCTCTGGAAACACCATATATTTT
v_gene: TRBV18
abundance: NA
j_gene: TRBJ1-3
len: 15
d_gene: NA

CDR3aa: CASSIDRRGNTEAFF
CDR3nt: TGTGCCAGTAGTATAGATCGGAGGGGGAACACTGAAGCTTTCTTT
v_gene: TRBV19
abundance: NA
j_gene: TRBJ1-1
len: 15
d_gene: NA

CDR3aa: CASSYSGQGAGNTIYF
CDR3nt: TGTGCCAGCAGTTACTCCGGACAGGGAGCAGGAAACACCATATATTTT
v_gene: TRBV6-5
abundance: few
j_gene: TRBJ1-3
len: 16
d_gene: TRBD1

CDR3aa: CASSSSTSWSEQFF
CDR3nt: TGTGCCAGCAGCTCCTCGACTAGCTGGAGTGAGCAGTTCTTC
v_gene: TRBV7-9
abundance: NA
j_gene: TRBJ2-1
len: 14
d_gene: TRBD2

CDR3aa: CASSKNRREWQPQHF
CDR3nt: TGTGCCAGCAGTAAAAACCGCAGGGAATGGCAGCCCCAGCATTTT
v_gene: TRBV2
abundance: few
j_gene: TRBJ1-5
len: 15
d_gene: NA

CDR3aa: CASSQGAGNTIYF
CDR3nt: TGTGCCAGCAGCCAGGGTGCAGGAAACACCATATATTTT
v_gene: TRBV9
abundance: NA
j_gene: TRBJ1-3
len: 13
d_gene: NA

CDR3aa: CASSLVVGNSPLHF
CDR3nt: TGCGCCAGCAGCTTGGTCGTGGGCAATTCACCCCTCCACTTT
v_gene: TRBV5-1
abundance: NA
j_gene: TRBJ1-6
len: 14
d_gene: NA

CDR3aa: CASSLGSDRPYGYTF
CDR3nt: TGCGCCAGCAGCTTGGGAAGCGACAGACCCTATGGCTACACCTTC
v_gene: TRBV5-1
abundance: NA
j_gene: TRBJ1-2
len: 15
d_gene: NA

CDR3aa: CASSFGQGDTYEQYF
CDR3nt: TGTGCCAGCAGCTTTGGACAGGGGGATACTTACGAGCAGTACTTC
v_gene: TRBV7-7
abundance: NA
j_gene: TRBJ2-7
len: 15
d_gene: TRBD1

CDR3aa: CASSVTGESQPQHF
CDR3nt: TGTGCCAGCAGCGTAACAGGGGAGTCTCAGCCCCAGCATTTT
v_gene: TRBV9
abundance: NA
j_gene: TRBJ1-5
len: 14
d_gene: TRBD1

CDR3aa: CASSSPEGSNYGYTF
CDR3nt: TGTGCCAGCAGCTCCCCAGAGGGTTCTAACTATGGCTACACCTTC
v_gene: TRBV7-9
abundance: NA
j_gene: TRBJ1-2
len: 15
d_gene: NA

CDR3aa: CASSPLGWTGDEQFF
CDR3nt: TGTGCCAGCAGCCCCCTAGGGTGGACAGGGGATGAGCAGTTCTTC
v_gene: TRBV7-2
abundance: NA
j_gene: TRBJ2-1
len: 15
d_gene: TRBD1

CDR3aa: CASSERRVLGHEQYF
CDR3nt: TGTGCCAGCAGTGAACGCCGGGTATTAGGCCACGAGCAGTACTTC
v_gene: TRBV2
abundance: once
j_gene: TRBJ2-7
len: 15
d_gene: NA

CDR3aa: CASSPRWLSYEQYF
CDR3nt: TGTGCCAGCAGCCCCCGATGGCTCTCCTACGAGCAGTACTTC
v_gene: TRBV28
abundance: NA
j_gene: TRBJ2-7
len: 14
d_gene: NA